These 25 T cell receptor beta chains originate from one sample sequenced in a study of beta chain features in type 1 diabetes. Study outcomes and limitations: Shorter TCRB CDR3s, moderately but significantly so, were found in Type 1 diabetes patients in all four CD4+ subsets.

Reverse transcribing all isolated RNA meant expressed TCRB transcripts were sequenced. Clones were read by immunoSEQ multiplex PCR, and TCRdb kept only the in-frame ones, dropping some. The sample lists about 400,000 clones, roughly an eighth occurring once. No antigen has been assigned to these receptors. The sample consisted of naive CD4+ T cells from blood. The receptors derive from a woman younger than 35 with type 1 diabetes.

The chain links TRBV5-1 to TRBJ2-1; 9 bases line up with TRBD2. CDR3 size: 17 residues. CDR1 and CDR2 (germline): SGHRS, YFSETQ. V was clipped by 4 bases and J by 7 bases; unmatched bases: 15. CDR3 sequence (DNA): TGCGCCAGCAGCGTCCAGCCGGGACTAGCCGGGTCTAATGAGCAGTTCTTC. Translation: CASSVQPGLAGSNEQFF.

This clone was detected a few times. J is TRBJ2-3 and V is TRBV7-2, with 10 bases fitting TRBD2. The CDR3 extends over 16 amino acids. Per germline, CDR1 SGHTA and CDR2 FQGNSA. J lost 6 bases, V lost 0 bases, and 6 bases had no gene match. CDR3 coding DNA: TGTGCCAGCAGCTTAGCCCTAGCGGGAGCATGGGATACGCAGTATTTT. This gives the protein CASSLALAGAWDTQYF.

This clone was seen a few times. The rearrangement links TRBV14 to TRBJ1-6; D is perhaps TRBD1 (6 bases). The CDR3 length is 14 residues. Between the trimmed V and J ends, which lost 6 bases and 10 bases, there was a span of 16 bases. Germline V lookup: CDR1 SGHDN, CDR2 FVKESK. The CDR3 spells CASSQTGRSSPLHF. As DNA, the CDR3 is TGTGCCAGCAGTCAAACAGGGAGAAGCTCACCCCTCCACTTT.

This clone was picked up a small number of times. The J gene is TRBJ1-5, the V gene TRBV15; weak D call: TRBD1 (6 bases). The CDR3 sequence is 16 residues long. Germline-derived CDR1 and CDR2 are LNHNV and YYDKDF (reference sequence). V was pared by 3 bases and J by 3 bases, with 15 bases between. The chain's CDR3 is CATSSTPRGVNQPQHF. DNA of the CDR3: TGTGCCACCAGCAGCACTCCCAGGGGCGTCAATCAGCCCCAGCATTTT.

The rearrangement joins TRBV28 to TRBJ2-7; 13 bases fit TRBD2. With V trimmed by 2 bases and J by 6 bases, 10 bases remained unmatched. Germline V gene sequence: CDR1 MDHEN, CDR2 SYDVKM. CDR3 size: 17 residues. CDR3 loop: CASSLKGTSGKIGEQYF. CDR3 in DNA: TGTGCCAGCAGTTTAAAAGGGACTAGCGGGAAGATAGGCGAGCAGTACTTC. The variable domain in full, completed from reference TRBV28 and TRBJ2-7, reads DVKVTQSSRYLVKRTGEKVFLECVQDMDHENMFWYRQDPGLGLRLIYFSYDVKMKEKGDIPEGYSVSREKKERFSLILESASTNQTSMYLCASSLKGTSGKIGEQYFGPGTRLTVT.

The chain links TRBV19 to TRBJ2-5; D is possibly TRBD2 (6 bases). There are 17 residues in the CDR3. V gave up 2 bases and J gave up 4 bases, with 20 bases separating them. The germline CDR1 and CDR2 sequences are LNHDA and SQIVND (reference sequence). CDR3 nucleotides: TGTGCCAGTAGTATAAACCGACTAGGCGGTAGATTAGAGACCCAGTACTTC. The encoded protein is CASSINRLGGRLETQYF.

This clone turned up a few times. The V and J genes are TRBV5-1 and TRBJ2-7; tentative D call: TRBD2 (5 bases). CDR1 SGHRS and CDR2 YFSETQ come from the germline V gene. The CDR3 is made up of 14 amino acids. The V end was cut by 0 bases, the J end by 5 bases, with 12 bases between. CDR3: CASSLGRGLDEQYF. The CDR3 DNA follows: TGCGCCAGCAGCTTGGGACGGGGTCTAGACGAGCAGTACTTC. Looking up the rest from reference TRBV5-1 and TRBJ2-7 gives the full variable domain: KAGVTQTPRYLIKTRGQQVTLSCSPISGHRSVSWYQQTPGQGLQFLFEYFSETQRNKGNFPGRFSGRQFSNSRSEMNVSTLELGDSALYLCASSLGRGLDEQYFGPGTRLTVT.

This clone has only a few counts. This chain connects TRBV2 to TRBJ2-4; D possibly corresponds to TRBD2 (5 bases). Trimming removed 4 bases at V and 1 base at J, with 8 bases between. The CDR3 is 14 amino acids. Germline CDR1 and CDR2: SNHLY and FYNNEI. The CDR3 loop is CASSVEEAKNIQYF. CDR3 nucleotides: TGTGCCAGCAGTGTGGAGGAGGCCAAAAACATTCAGTACTTC.

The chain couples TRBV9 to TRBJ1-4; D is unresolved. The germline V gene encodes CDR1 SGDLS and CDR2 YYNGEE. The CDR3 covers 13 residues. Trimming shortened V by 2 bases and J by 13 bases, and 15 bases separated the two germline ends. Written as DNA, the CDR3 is TGTGCCAGCAGCGTGGCCCCGTTCCGGGGACTGTTTTTT. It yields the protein CASSVAPFRGLFF.

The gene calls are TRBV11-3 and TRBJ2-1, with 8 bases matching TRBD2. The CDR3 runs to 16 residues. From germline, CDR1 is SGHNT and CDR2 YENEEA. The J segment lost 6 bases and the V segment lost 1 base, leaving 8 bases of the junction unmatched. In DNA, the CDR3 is TGTGCCAGCAGCTTAGCCTTCGGGACTAGTGTCAATGAGCAGTTCTTC. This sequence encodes CASSLAFGTSVNEQFF.

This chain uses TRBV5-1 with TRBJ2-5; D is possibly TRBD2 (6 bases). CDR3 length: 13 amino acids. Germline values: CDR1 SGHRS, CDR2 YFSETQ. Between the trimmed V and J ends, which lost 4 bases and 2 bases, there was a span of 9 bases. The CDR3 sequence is CASSPEGQETQYF. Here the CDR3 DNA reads TGCGCCAGCAGCCCGGAGGGACAAGAGACCCAGTACTTC.

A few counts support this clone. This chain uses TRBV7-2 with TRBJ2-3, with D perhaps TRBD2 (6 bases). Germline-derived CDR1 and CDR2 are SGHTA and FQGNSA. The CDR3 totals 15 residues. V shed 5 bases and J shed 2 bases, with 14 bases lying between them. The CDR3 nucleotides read TGTGCCAGCAGCCCCGGGGCTAGCGTCACAGATACGCAGTATTTT. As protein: CASSPGASVTDTQYF.

The CDR3 DNA follows: TGCAGCGTTGCGGGTACTCCCGACACTGAAGCTTTCTTT. Translation: CSVAGTPDTEAFF. The rearrangement uses TRBV29-1 and TRBJ1-1; D is unclear. Germline V gives CDR1 SQVTM, CDR2 ANQGSEA. The CDR3 has 13 residues. The germline V and J ends were trimmed by 4 bases and 3 bases, with 12 bases remaining between them.

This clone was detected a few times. The CDR3 here is CASSGLWSYEQYF. The DNA for the CDR3 is TGTGCCAGCAGCGGCCTATGGAGCTACGAGCAGTACTTC. This chain connects TRBV11-2 to TRBJ2-7; no clear D gene. This CDR3 is built from 13 residues. Trimming took 5 bases from V and 3 from J, leaving 11 bases between them. CDR1 is SGHAT, CDR2 FQNNGV, per germline.

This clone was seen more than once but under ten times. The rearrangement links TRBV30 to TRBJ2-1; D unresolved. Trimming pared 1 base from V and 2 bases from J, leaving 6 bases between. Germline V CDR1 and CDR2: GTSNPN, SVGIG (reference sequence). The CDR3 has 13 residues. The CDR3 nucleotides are TGTGCCTGGAGTGAGACAACCTACAATGAGCAGTTCTTC. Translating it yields CAWSETTYNEQFF.

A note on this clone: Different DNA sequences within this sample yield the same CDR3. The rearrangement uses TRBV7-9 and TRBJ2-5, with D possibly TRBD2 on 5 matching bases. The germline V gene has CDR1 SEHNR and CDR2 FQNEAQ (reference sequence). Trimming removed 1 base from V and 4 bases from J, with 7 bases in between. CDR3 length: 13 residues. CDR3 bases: TGTGCCAGCAGCTTAGGCGGAGGAGAGACCCAGTACTTC. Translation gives CASSLGGGETQYF.

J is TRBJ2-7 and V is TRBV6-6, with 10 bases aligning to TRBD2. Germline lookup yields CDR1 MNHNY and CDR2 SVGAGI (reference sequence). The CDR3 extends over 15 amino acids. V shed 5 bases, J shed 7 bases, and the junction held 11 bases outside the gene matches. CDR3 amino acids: CASSQRPSGSGEQYF. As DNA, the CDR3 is TGTGCCAGCAGTCAGCGCCCTAGCGGGAGCGGGGAGCAGTACTTC.

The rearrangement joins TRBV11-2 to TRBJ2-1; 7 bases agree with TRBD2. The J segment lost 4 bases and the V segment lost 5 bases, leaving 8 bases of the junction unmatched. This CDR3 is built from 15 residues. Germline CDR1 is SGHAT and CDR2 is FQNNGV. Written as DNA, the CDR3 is TGTGCCAGCAGCCGTCTGGGGGGGAGGTACAATGAGCAGTTCTTC. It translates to CASSRLGGRYNEQFF.

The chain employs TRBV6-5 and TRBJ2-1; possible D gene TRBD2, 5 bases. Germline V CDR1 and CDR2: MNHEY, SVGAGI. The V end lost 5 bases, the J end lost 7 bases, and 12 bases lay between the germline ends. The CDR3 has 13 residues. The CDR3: CASSRGPVNEQFF. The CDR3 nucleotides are TGTGCCAGCAGTCGAGGGCCTGTTAATGAGCAGTTCTTC.

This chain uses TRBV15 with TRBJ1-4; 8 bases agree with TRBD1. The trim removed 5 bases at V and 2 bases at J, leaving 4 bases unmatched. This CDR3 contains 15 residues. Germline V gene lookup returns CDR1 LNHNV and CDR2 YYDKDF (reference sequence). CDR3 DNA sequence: TGTGCCACCAGCCCCCGGACAGGGACTAATGAAAAACTGTTTTTT. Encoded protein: CATSPRTGTNEKLFF.

The CDR3 nucleotides read TGTGCCACAGCCGCTAGGGAGGCTCAAGGAAACACCATATATTTT. This sequence encodes CATAAREAQGNTIYF. The chain carries TRBV30 and TRBJ1-3; D is undetermined. The germline V gene has CDR1 GTSNPN and CDR2 SVGIG (reference sequence). The V end was cut by 8 bases, the J end by 4 bases, with 21 bases between. The CDR3 totals 15 residues.

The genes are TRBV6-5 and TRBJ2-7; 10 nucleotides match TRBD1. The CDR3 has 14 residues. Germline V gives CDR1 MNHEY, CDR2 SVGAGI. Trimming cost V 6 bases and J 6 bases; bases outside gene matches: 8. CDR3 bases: TGTGCCAGCAGCCGCGGGACAGGGGTAAGCGAGCAGTACTTC. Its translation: CASSRGTGVSEQYF.

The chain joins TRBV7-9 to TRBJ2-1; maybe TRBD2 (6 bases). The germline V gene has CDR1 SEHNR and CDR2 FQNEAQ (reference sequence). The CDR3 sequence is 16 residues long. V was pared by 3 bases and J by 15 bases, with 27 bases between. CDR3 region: CASSLAGLARAEKGFF. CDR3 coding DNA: TGTGCCAGCAGCTTGGCCGGGCTAGCGAGGGCCGAAAAGGGGTTCTTC. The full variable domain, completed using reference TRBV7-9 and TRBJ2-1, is DTGVSQNPRHKITKRGQNVTFRCDPISEHNRLYWYRQTLGQGPEFLTYFQNEAQLEKSRLLSDRFSAERPKGSFSTLEIQRTEQGDSAMYLCASSLAGLARAEKGFFGPGTRLTVL.

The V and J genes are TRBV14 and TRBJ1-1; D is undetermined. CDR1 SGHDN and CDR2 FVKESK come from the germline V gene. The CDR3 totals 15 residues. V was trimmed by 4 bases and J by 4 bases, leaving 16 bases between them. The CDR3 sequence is CASSPGRERVTEAFF. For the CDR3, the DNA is TGTGCCAGCAGCCCCGGGCGGGAGCGCGTCACTGAAGCTTTCTTT.

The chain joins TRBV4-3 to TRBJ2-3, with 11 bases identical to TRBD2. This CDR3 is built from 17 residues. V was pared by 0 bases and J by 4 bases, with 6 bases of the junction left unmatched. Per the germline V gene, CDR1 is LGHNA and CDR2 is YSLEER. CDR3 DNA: TGCGCCAGCAGCCAAGATGGGGCTAGCGGGAGGTCAGATACGCAGTATTTT. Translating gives CASSQDGASGRSDTQYF.